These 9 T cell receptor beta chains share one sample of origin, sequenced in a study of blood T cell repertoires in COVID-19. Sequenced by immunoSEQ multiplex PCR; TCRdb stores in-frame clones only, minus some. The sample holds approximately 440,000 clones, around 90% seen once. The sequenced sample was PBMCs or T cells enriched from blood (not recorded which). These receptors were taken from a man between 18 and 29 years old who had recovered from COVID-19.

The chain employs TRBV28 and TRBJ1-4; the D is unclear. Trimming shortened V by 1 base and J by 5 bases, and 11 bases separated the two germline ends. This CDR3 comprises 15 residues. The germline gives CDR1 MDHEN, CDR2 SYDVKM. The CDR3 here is CASSLYLSINEKLFF. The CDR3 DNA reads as TGTGCCAGCAGTTTATATTTAAGCATAAATGAAAAACTGTTTTTT.

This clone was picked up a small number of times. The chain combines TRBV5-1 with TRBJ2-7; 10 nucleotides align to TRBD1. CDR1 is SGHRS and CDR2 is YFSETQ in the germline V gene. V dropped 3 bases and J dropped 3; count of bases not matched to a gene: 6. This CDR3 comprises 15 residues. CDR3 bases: TGCGCCAGCAGCTCCCCGGGACAGGGGATCTACGAGCAGTACTTC. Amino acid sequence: CASSSPGQGIYEQYF.

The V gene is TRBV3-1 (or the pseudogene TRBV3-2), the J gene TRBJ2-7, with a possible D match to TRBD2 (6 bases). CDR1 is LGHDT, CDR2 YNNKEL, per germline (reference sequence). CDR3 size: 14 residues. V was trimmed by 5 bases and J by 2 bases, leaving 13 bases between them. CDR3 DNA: TGTGCCAGCAGCGTAAGGGACTTTGCCTACGAGCAGTACTTC. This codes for CASSVRDFAYEQYF.

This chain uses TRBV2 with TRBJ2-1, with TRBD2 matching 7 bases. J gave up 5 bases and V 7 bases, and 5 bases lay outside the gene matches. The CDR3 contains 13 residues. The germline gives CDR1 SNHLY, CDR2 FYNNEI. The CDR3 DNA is TGTGCCAGCACCTGGGACTACAACAATGAGCAGTTCTTC. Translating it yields CASTWDYNNEQFF. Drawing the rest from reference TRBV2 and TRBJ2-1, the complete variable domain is EPEVTQTPSHQVTQMGQEVILRCVPISNHLYFYWYRQILGQKVEFLVSFYNNEISEKSEIFDDQFSVERPDGSNFTLKIRSTKLEDSAMYFCASTWDYNNEQFFGPGTRLTVL.

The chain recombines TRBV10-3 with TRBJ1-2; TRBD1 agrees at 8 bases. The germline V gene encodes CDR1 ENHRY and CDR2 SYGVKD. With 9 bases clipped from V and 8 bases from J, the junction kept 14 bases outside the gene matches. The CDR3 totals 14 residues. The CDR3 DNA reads TGTGCCATGCAACCGGGGCTGACAGGGGTAGGCTACACCTTC. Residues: CAMQPGLTGVGYTF.

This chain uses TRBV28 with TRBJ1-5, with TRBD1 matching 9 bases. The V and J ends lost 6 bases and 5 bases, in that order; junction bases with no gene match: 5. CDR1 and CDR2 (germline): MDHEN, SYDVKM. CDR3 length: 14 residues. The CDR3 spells CASSLGQGYQPQHF. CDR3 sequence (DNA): TGTGCCAGCAGCCTGGGACAGGGATATCAGCCCCAGCATTTT.

The CDR3 region is CASSGQGVYNSPLHF. The CDR3 DNA is TGTGCCAGCAGTGGACAGGGCGTGTATAATTCACCCCTCCACTTT. The chain joins TRBV28 to TRBJ1-6, with TRBD1 matching over 8 bases. V was pared by 5 bases and J by 4 bases, with 4 bases of the junction left unmatched. This CDR3 is 15 amino acids long. CDR1 is MDHEN, CDR2 SYDVKM, per germline.

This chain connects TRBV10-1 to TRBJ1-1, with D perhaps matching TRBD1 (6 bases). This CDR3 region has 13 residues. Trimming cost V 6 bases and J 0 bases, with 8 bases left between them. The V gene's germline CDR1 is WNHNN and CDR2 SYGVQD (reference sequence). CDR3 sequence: CASRDRMNTEAFF. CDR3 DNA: TGCGCCAGCAGGGACAGAATGAACACTGAAGCTTTCTTT.

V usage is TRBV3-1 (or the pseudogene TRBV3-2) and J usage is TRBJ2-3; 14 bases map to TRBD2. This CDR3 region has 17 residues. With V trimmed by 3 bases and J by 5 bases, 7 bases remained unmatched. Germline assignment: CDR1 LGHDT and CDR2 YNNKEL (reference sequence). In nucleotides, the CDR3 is TGTGCCAGCAGCCAGACTAGCGGGAGGGCCTGGGGAGATACGCAGTATTTT. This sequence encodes CASSQTSGRAWGDTQYF.